Below, 10 T cell receptor beta chains from the same sample are listed, as sequenced in a study of T cell repertoires in cytomegalovirus infection. TCRdb re-analysed the reads in MiXCR, keeping a single row per CDR3 protein. The sample lists hundreds of thousands of distinct CDR3 sequences; roughly a tenth were seen once. Input material: PBMCs. The receptors stem from a human donor in good health (CMV status not recorded). Some clones in this sample may be carry-over from other donors' samples.

This clonotype has ten or more counts. One end of the junction is discordant with germline, which a read error may explain. This chain joins TRBV5-6 and TRBJ2-2; the D gene is possibly TRBD2 (6 bases). CDR1 is SGHDT and CDR2 is YYEEEE in the germline V gene. The CDR3 is made up of 14 amino acids. The CDR3 spells CASCLEGPTGELFF. The DNA for the CDR3 is TGTGCCAGCTGCTTGGAGGGTCCTACCGGGGAGCTGTTTTTT.

The CDR3 here is CASSYEAGAANTGELFF. CDR3 nucleotide sequence: TGTGCCAGCAGTTACGAGGCAGGGGCTGCGAACACCGGGGAGCTGTTTTTT. The rearrangement uses TRBV6-2 or TRBV6-3 and TRBJ2-2, with D perhaps TRBD1 (6 bases). CDR3 length equals 17 residues. The ends were cut back, 2 bases at V and 0 bases at J, with 13 bases in the middle. CDR1 and CDR2 from the germline V gene are MNHEY and SVGEGT.

This clonotype came up a few times. V usage is TRBV5-1 and J usage is TRBJ1-2; D possibly corresponds to TRBD1 (5 bases). The CDR3 covers 13 residues. In germline, CDR1 is SGHRS, CDR2 YFSETQ. The V and J ends lost 2 bases and 5 bases respectively, with 10 bases between them. The CDR3 region has the DNA TGCGCCAGCAGCTTCGGAGGGGATTATGGCTACACCTTC. Its protein is CASSFGGDYGYTF.

This clonotype has at least ten counts. V usage is TRBV7-6 and J usage is TRBJ1-1; no clear D gene. This CDR3 is built from 13 residues. Germline V CDR1 and CDR2: SGHVS, FNYEAQ. The V and J ends lost 2 bases and 4 bases respectively, with 8 bases between them. CDR3 loop: CASSLSGSTEAFF. DNA for the CDR3: TGTGCCAGCAGCTTATCCGGGAGCACTGAAGCTTTCTTT.

This chain joins TRBV29-1 and TRBJ1-2; the D is unclear. This CDR3 is built from 12 residues. Trimming shortened V by 6 bases and J by 3 bases, and 11 bases separated the two germline ends. Per germline, CDR1 SQVTM and CDR2 ANQGSEA. CDR3 in amino acids: CSVSGGYYGYTF. As DNA, the CDR3 is TGCAGCGTCAGTGGAGGGTACTATGGCTACACCTTC.

This clonotype was counted at least ten times. V and J are TRBV28 and TRBJ2-2, with a possible D match to TRBD1 (7 bases). The CDR3 sequence is 14 residues long. Trimming removed 5 bases from V and 2 bases from J, with 9 bases in between. The V gene's germline CDR1 is MDHEN and CDR2 SYDVKM. The CDR3, as DNA: TGTGCCAGCAGTCAGGGGGGAAACACCGGGGAGCTGTTTTTT. Translating it yields CASSQGGNTGELFF.

This clonotype was observed a few times. This rearrangement joins TRBV5-6 to TRBJ2-4; D tentatively reads TRBD1 or TRBD2 (5 bases each). The CDR3 length is 12 residues. The germline V gene encodes CDR1 SGHDT and CDR2 YYEEEE. V lost 4 bases and J lost 7, with 9 bases in between. DNA of the CDR3: TGTGCCAGCAGCCGGGGCCCCAACATTCAGTACTTC. Protein product: CASSRGPNIQYF. Supplemented by reference TRBV5-6 and TRBJ2-4, the full variable domain reads DAGVTQSPTHLIKTRGQQVTLRCSPKSGHDTVSWYQQALGQGPQFIFQYYEEEERQRGNFPDRFSGHQFPNYSSELNVNALLLGDSALYLCASSRGPNIQYFGAGTRLSVL.

This chain links TRBV20-1 with TRBJ2-1; the D is unclear. This CDR3 is 11 amino acids long. Trimming took off 3 bases at V and 5 bases at J, with 5 bases between the two ends. The germline V gene encodes CDR1 DFQATT and CDR2 SNEGSKA (reference sequence). CDR3 in DNA: TGCAGTGCTAGGGGCGACAATGAGCAGTTCTTC. Its translation: CSARGDNEQFF.

This clonotype was seen only a few times. The V and J genes are TRBV20-1 and TRBJ1-2; a weak D match, TRBD1 (6 bases). The CDR3 has 12 amino acids. Trimming removed 7 bases from V and 0 bases from J, with 9 bases in between. The V gene's germline CDR1 is DFQATT and CDR2 SNEGSKA (reference sequence). CDR3 region: CSGTATNYGYTF. The CDR3 DNA follows: TGCAGTGGGACAGCAACTAACTATGGCTACACCTTC.

This clonotype was counted a few times. The chain is built from TRBV14 and TRBJ2-1, with 7 bases that match TRBD1. The CDR3 runs to 15 residues. Germline assignment: CDR1 SGHDN and CDR2 FVKESK. The trim removed 4 bases at V and 7 bases at J, leaving 10 bases unmatched. This chain's CDR3 is CASSLRGGRANEQFF. The CDR3 region has the DNA TGTGCCAGCAGCCTAAGAGGGGGCAGGGCAAATGAGCAGTTCTTC. Variable domain in full (rest from reference TRBV14 and TRBJ2-1): EAGVTQFPSHSVIEKGQTVTLRCDPISGHDNLYWYRRVMGKEIKFLLHFVKESKQDESGMPNNRFLAERTGGTYSTLKVQPAELEDSGVYFCASSLRGGRANEQFFGPGTRLTVL.